This T cell receptor beta chain was retrieved from a study of PD-1 blockade in classical Hodgkin lymphoma (TCRdb year 2020). Some background on the complete study: Nivolumab dosing was 3 mg/kg intravenously every 2 weeks, continuing until either disease progression or unacceptable toxicity. The study used TCR beta sequencing and CyTOF to define a peripheral blood immune signature of response to PD-1 blockade in classical Hodgkin lymphoma.

What the authors observed across the whole study: The study was limited to a single clinical trial cohort, and causes of repertoire differences, possibly disease activity or prior therapy, remained undefined. Patients starting nivolumab less than 1 year after ASCT had lower diversity and were excluded from later analyses to avoid confounding by immune reconstitution. Trial patients achieving complete response had baseline diversity similar to newly diagnosed patients, whereas partial responders and progressors had significantly lower diversity. By C4D1, a significant rise was seen in CD4+ TCR diversity but not in CD8+ TCR diversity (p=0.0027 vs p=0.16), and the rise was most apparent among complete responders (p=0.02). Baseline TCR diversity was reported as lower in newly diagnosed patients than in healthy donors, and lower still in relapsed/refractory patients.

Regarding this clone: Its antigen specificity is not known. Base qualities are not recorded, but no much larger clone differs from it by a single base.

The label giving this sample's time point can be read as: cycle 1 day 1 (C1D1), immediately before nivolumab initiation. Every trial patient had relapsed after autologous stem cell transplantation, and cohorts A, B and C differed in prior brentuximab vedotin exposure. A total of around 60 patients with relapsed/refractory classical Hodgkin lymphoma made up the trial cohort, and each patient's best overall response was complete response, partial response or progressive disease. Single-agent nivolumab was administered to trial patients in the multi-cohort phase II CheckMate 205 trial. An independent review committee assessed best overall response by applying the 2007 International Working Group response criteria. Trial PBMCs were collected just before the start of nivolumab (C1D1) and during therapy at cycle 2 day 1 and cycle 4 day 1. Peripheral blood was collected in 8 mL Vacutainer Cell Preparation Tubes, from which PBMCs were isolated by centrifugation and then cryopreserved.

Genomic DNA was extracted with the Qiagen DNeasy kit from unsorted PBMCs and from negatively selected CD4+ and CD8+ fractions. Amplification of TCR beta CDR3 regions was done by immunoSEQ multiplex PCR with primers that anneal to V and J segments. A synthetic immune receptor repertoire was used to minimize amplification bias, and any remaining bias was removed computationally after sequencing. In the source study's methods: Repertoire diversity was quantified as the Shannon entropy index using custom Python scripts. Unsorted, CD4+ and CD8+ repertoires were examined separately, except in combined analyses, for which CD4+ and CD8+ sequences were merged in silico. A clone counted as expanded when the clone's frequency after treatment rose at least 2-fold relative to C1D1, and clones undetected at baseline were given a pseudocount of 0.5. Clones with 0 or 1 copy at C1D1 were defined as singleton clones, while clones with 2 or more copies were defined as non-singleton clones. Clones expanded in unsorted samples were assigned a CD4+, CD8+ or unknown annotation through matching of protein sequences in sorted samples from the same patient. Wilcoxon tests were applied to paired samples to test diversity changes from C1D1 to C4D1. TCRdb limited this immuneACCESS table to in-frame rearrangements with V and J called. A share of clones is missing; checked studies link under half to unresolved V genes, and the rest is unexplained. Clonal size and the V and J genes are those of that table, whereas D and trimming came from the DNA. The sample profile shows around 45,000 clones; 60% to 85% of them were found once. Of the sample, roughly 3.1% falls within the top ten clones.

This clonotype originated in a human donor with classical Hodgkin lymphoma. Here the sequenced sample was peripheral blood mononuclear cells (PBMCs), taken at baseline.

The CDR3 protein sequence reads: CASSYGTYGYTF. The nucleotide sequence reads as follows: TGTGCCAGCAGTTACGGCACCTATGGCTACACCTTC. The chain is made from TRBV6-5 and TRBJ1-2; the D gene is unclear. In the germline V gene, CDR1 corresponds to MNHEY and CDR2 to SVGAGI. The CDR3 starts with the cysteine, ends with the phenylalanine, and has 12 residues. Only CDR3 DNA remains: 36 bases, in frame from the first base. The V end loses 2 bases and the J end loses 4 bases, and a stretch of 5 bases separates them.